The 20 T cell receptor beta chains in this list originate from one sample, sequenced in a study of blood T cell repertoires in COVID-19. Only in-frame clones appear in the TCRdb table, and some are missing; sequencing was by immunoSEQ multiplex PCR. This table has approximately 14,000 clones, around 87% appearing once. The sample taken for sequencing was peripheral blood. The receptor set was obtained from a human donor in a cohort sampled during active COVID-19.

This clone was observed a single time. The V gene is TRBV5-4, the J gene TRBJ2-7, with 8 nucleotides matching TRBD2. The CDR3 has 17 residues. The V segment lost 3 bases and the J segment 0 bases; nucleotides outside the gene matches: 11. Germline V lookup: CDR1 SGHNT, CDR2 YYREEE (reference sequence). In DNA form, the CDR3 reads TGTGCCAGCAGCTGGAGGGGTCGCGGGAGGTTCTCCTACGAGCAGTACTTC. This translates into CASSWRGRGRFSYEQYF.

This chain links TRBV28 with TRBJ1-4; D is uncertain. V shed 6 bases and J shed 12 bases, with 11 bases lying between them. This CDR3 has 11 residues. From germline, CDR1 is MDHEN and CDR2 SYDVKM. The CDR3 sequence: CASSRTPQLFF. The CDR3 bases are TGTGCCAGCAGCCGCACTCCACAACTGTTTTTT.

This clone was seen more than once but under ten times. The chain couples TRBV10-3 to TRBJ1-2; D uncertain. The germline CDR1 and CDR2 sequences are ENHRY and SYGVKD. The V gene lost 3 bases and the J gene lost 6 bases, with 14 bases spanning the gap. The CDR3 has 14 amino acids. The CDR3 spells CAISDAADRNGYTF. The CDR3 bases are TGTGCCATCAGTGATGCGGCGGATCGGAATGGCTACACCTTC.

The chain couples TRBV19 to TRBJ1-5, with D possibly TRBD1 on 5 matching bases. Germline CDR1 LNHDA, CDR2 SQIVND (reference sequence). The germline V and J ends were trimmed by 3 bases and 7 bases, with 13 bases remaining between them. This CDR3 is 14 amino acids long. CDR3 sequence: CASSIWGGNQPQHF. The CDR3 nucleotides read TGTGCCAGTAGTATTTGGGGCGGAAACCAGCCCCAGCATTTT. The variable domain in full, with the rest retrieved from reference TRBV19 and TRBJ1-5, is DGGITQSPKYLFRKEGQNVTLSCEQNLNHDAMYWYRQDPGQGLRLIYYSQIVNDFQKGDIAEGYSVSREKKESFPLTVTSAQKNPTAFYLCASSIWGGNQPQHFGDGTRLSIL.

The chain is built from TRBV28 and TRBJ2-1; 8 nucleotides align to TRBD2. V lost 6 bases and J lost 2; bases outside the gene matches: 6. CDR3 length equals 15 residues. In germline, CDR1 is MDHEN, CDR2 SYDVKM. The CDR3 here is CASRGLLAAYNEQFF. The CDR3 nucleotides are TGTGCCAGCAGGGGCTTACTAGCGGCCTACAATGAGCAGTTCTTC. Supplemented by reference TRBV28 and TRBJ2-1, the full variable domain reads DVKVTQSSRYLVKRTGEKVFLECVQDMDHENMFWYRQDPGLGLRLIYFSYDVKMKEKGDIPEGYSVSREKKERFSLILESASTNQTSMYLCASRGLLAAYNEQFFGPGTRLTVL.

V gene TRBV4-1 combines with J gene TRBJ1-1; D uncertain. Germline lookup yields CDR1 MGHRA and CDR2 YSYEKL. Trimming took off 1 base at V and 0 bases at J, with 9 bases between the two ends. The length of the CDR3 is 15 residues. The CDR3 DNA reads as TGCGCCAGCAGCCAAGGTTCGGGATTGAACACTGAAGCTTTCTTT. Translating it yields CASSQGSGLNTEAFF.

The chain joins TRBV5-1 to TRBJ2-1, with 9 bases matching TRBD1. CDR3 size: 15 residues. From germline, CDR1 is SGHRS and CDR2 YFSETQ. Trimming removed 5 bases from V and 7 bases from J; junction bases left unmatched: 10. This CDR3 reads CASRAGTGMGNEQFF. In DNA, the CDR3 is TGCGCCAGCAGGGCAGGGACAGGGATGGGGAATGAGCAGTTCTTC. The whole variable domain, filled in from reference TRBV5-1 and TRBJ2-1, reads KAGVTQTPRYLIKTRGQQVTLSCSPISGHRSVSWYQQTPGQGLQFLFEYFSETQRNKGNFPGRFSGRQFSNSRSEMNVSTLELGDSALYLCASRAGTGMGNEQFFGPGTRLTVL.

The chain combines TRBV5-1 with TRBJ1-5; 9 nucleotides agree with TRBD1. With 1 base clipped from V and 8 bases from J, the junction kept 7 bases outside the gene matches. Per the germline V gene, CDR1 is SGHRS and CDR2 is YFSETQ. CDR3 length equals 15 residues. This CDR3 reads CASSLLGTGLEPQHF. The CDR3 DNA reads TGCGCCAGCAGCTTGCTTGGGACAGGGTTGGAGCCCCAGCATTTT.

This clone was detected only once. This rearrangement joins TRBV5-4 to TRBJ2-7; 15 nucleotides match TRBD2. The CDR3 has 16 residues. CDR1 SGHNT and CDR2 YYREEE come from the germline V gene (reference sequence). After removal of 5 bases from V and 3 bases from J, the junction contained 6 bases not matched to a gene. The CDR3 nucleotides are TGTGCCAGCAGGCCGGGACTAGCGGGAGGTAGCTACGAGCAGTACTTC. It encodes CASRPGLAGGSYEQYF.

The chain has TRBV4-2 and TRBJ1-1; 9 nucleotides match TRBD1. CDR3 length: 15 amino acids. The V gene's germline CDR1 is LGHNA and CDR2 YNFKEQ. J lost 4 bases, V lost 2 bases, and 5 bases had no gene match. Here the CDR3 DNA reads TGTGCCAGCAGCCAACAAACAGGGGGCAGCACTGAAGCTTTCTTT. It codes for CASSQQTGGSTEAFF.

The chain links TRBV28 to TRBJ1-5; D remains unclear. CDR1 is MDHEN, CDR2 SYDVKM, per germline. V lost 3 bases, J lost 0 bases, and 6 bases lay in between. This CDR3 has 14 amino acids. The CDR3 is CASSFQYSNQPQHF. DNA of the CDR3: TGTGCCAGCAGTTTCCAGTATAGCAATCAGCCCCAGCATTTT.

This clone was counted between two and nine times. The chain is built from TRBV6-5 and TRBJ2-7, with TRBD1 matching 9 bases. With 6 bases clipped from V and 3 bases from J, the junction kept 9 bases outside the gene matches. In germline, CDR1 is MNHEY, CDR2 SVGAGI. CDR3 length: 15 amino acids. CDR3 DNA: TGTGCCAGCAGCCTACGACAGGGGGAATACTACGAGCAGTACTTC. Amino acids: CASSLRQGEYYEQYF.

There are a few counts of this clone. The V gene is TRBV4-2, the J gene TRBJ2-7; a possible D gene is TRBD2 (6 bases). Deletions cut 0 bases from V and 0 bases from J, with 12 bases between. The CDR3 spans 16 residues. CDR1 LGHNA and CDR2 YNFKEQ come from the germline V gene. For the CDR3, the DNA is TGTGCCAGCAGCCAAGATCCAGCGGGTCCCTCCTACGAGCAGTACTTC. Residues: CASSQDPAGPSYEQYF.

This chain links TRBV5-1 with TRBJ1-4; possibly TRBD1 for D (5 bases). Trimming stripped 6 bases from V and 4 bases from J, with 13 bases between. The germline gives CDR1 SGHRS, CDR2 YFSETQ. The CDR3 runs to 14 residues. CDR3 sequence: CASTVQGNNEKLFF. The CDR3 region has the DNA TGCGCCAGCACAGTTCAGGGCAATAATGAAAAACTGTTTTTT.

V gene TRBV6-5 combines with J gene TRBJ2-1; maybe TRBD1 (6 bases). The CDR3 totals 16 residues. The germline V gene encodes CDR1 MNHEY and CDR2 SVGAGI. Trimming stripped 3 bases from V and 4 bases from J, with 16 bases between. CDR3 coding DNA: TGTGCCAGCAGTTATACCGGGTGGCAGGGGTACAATGAGCAGTTCTTC. Its translation: CASSYTGWQGYNEQFF.

The chain employs TRBV10-1 and TRBJ1-4, with no clear D. With 3 bases removed from V and 5 bases from J, the gap between germline ends came to 10 bases. This CDR3 spans 14 amino acids. Germline V CDR1 and CDR2: WNHNN, SYGVQD (reference sequence). The CDR3 DNA sequence: TGCGCCAGCAGTGATGGAAGAGGGAATGAAAAACTGTTTTTT. Protein product: CASSDGRGNEKLFF.

This CDR3 reads CASSEGPGDPYEQYF. Written as DNA, the CDR3 is TGTGCCAGCAGTGAAGGACCGGGAGACCCCTACGAGCAGTACTTC. The chain links TRBV6-1 to TRBJ2-7, with a possible D match to TRBD2 (6 bases). V lost 1 base, J lost 2 bases, and 12 bases lay in between. The germline V gene has CDR1 MNHNS and CDR2 SASEGT. The length of the CDR3 is 15 residues.

The J gene is TRBJ2-3, the V gene TRBV7-8, with 14 bases lining up with TRBD2. The length of the CDR3 is 17 residues. The J segment lost 4 bases and the V segment lost 2 bases, leaving 5 bases of the junction unmatched. Germline V CDR1 and CDR2: SGHVS, FQNEAQ. CDR3 sequence reads: CASSLLGTSGGSDTQYF. Written as DNA, the CDR3 is TGTGCCAGCAGCTTACTTGGGACTAGCGGGGGTTCAGATACGCAGTATTTT. Looking up the rest from reference TRBV7-8 and TRBJ2-3 gives the full variable domain: GAGVSQSPRYKVAKRGQDVALRCDPISGHVSLFWYQQALGQGPEFLTYFQNEAQLDKSGLPSDRFFAERPEGSVSTLKIQRTQQEDSAVYLCASSLLGTSGGSDTQYFGPGTRLTVL.

This sequence joins TRBV30 and TRBJ1-1; 9 bases are shared with TRBD1. This CDR3 is 12 amino acids long. CDR1 and CDR2 from the germline V gene are GTSNPN and SVGIG (reference sequence). The junction had 4 bases not matched to a gene; V was cut back by 3 bases and J by 8 bases. The CDR3 loop is CAWRQGAREAFF. In nucleotides, the CDR3 is TGTGCCTGGAGACAGGGGGCGCGGGAAGCTTTCTTT.

The chain recombines TRBV28 with TRBJ2-2; TRBD2 matches 9 bases. This CDR3 region has 19 residues. Trimming at V came to 0 bases and at J to 0 bases, leaving 8 bases not matched to a gene. From germline, CDR1 is MDHEN and CDR2 SYDVKM. The CDR3 sequence: CASSLWASGEFANTGELFF. The CDR3 DNA follows: TGTGCCAGCAGTTTATGGGCTAGCGGGGAGTTCGCGAACACCGGGGAGCTGTTTTTT.